Listed below are T cell receptor beta chains from one sample, sequenced in a study of vaccination effects on CD4 cells after COVID-19. The method was immunoSEQ multiplex PCR; TCRdb's version includes in-frame clones alone and lacks a portion of them. This table has around 45,000 clones, around 78% appearing once. These receptors are not linked to any known antigen. Material: CD4+ T cells from PBMCs cultured with SARS-CoV-2 spike peptides, obtained before COVID-19 vaccination. Receptors were obtained from a human donor who received a COVID-19 vaccine. The CDR3 runs from the conserved cysteine through the conserved F or W. A D gene is named only where the DNA matches it firmly. Where a row states a size, it is once, few, many or the class of an expanded clone; other rows omit it.

D,length,V,size,J,CDR3,DNA
-,13,TRBV12-3/TRBV12-4,-,TRBJ1-2,CASRPRASVGYTF,TGTGCCAGCAGACCCCGGGCCTCGGTCGGCTACACCTTC
-,16,TRBV5-6,-,TRBJ1-1,CASSPKRMNMNTEAFF,TGTGCCAGCAGCCCGAAGCGGATGAACATGAACACTGAAGCTTTCTTT
-,16,TRBV3-1/TRBV3-2,few,TRBJ2-2,CASSLVGRGRIGELFF,TGTGCCAGCAGCTTGGTGGGGAGGGGGCGCATCGGGGAGCTGTTTTTT
TRBD1,17,TRBV29-1,-,TRBJ2-1,CSVEGHRGHQLNNEQFF,TGCAGCGTTGAAGGGCACAGGGGACATCAATTAAACAATGAGCAGTTCTTC
-,14,TRBV10-1,-,TRBJ2-3,CASSESRSTDTQYF,TGCGCCAGCAGTGAGTCAAGGAGCACAGATACGCAGTATTTT
-,15,TRBV18,-,TRBJ1-5,CASSPGGHSNQPQHF,TGTGCCAGCTCACCGGGGGGGCATAGCAATCAGCCCCAGCATTTT
-,17,TRBV19,-,TRBJ1-1,CASSSDRWGSSGAEAFF,TGTGCCAGTAGTAGCGATCGGTGGGGGAGTAGCGGAGCTGAAGCTTTCTTT
-,18,TRBV27,-,TRBJ1-2,CASSFRPPTGGLHYGYTF,TGTGCCAGCAGTTTTAGGCCCCCGACAGGTGGCCTTCACTATGGCTACACCTTC
-,15,TRBV7-8,once,TRBJ1-6,CASSRSGRRDSPLHF,TGTGCCAGCAGCCGCTCCGGGAGGAGGGATTCACCCCTCCACTTT
-,14,TRBV5-6,once,TRBJ1-2,CASSLRGPNYGYTF,TGTGCCAGCAGCTTGCGGGGACCTAACTATGGCTACACCTTC
TRBD1,15,TRBV19,-,TRBJ1-2,CASNDRDRGSYGYTF,TGTGCCAGTAACGACCGGGACAGGGGATCTTATGGCTACACCTTC
-,17,TRBV5-1,-,TRBJ2-1,CASSLDGAGAMYNEQFF,TGCGCCAGCAGCTTGGATGGGGCGGGGGCCATGTACAATGAGCAGTTCTTC
-,12,TRBV3-1/TRBV3-2,once,TRBJ1-6,CASSQQKSPLHF,TGTGCCAGCAGCCAACAGAAGTCACCCCTCCACTTT
-,17,TRBV18,-,TRBJ1-4,CASSPNPDVSTNEKLFF,TGTGCCAGCTCACCAAACCCCGACGTATCAACTAATGAAAAACTGTTTTTT
-,14,TRBV25-1,-,TRBJ1-1,CASQGVQLNTEAFF,TGTGCCAGCCAAGGGGTACAGCTGAACACTGAAGCTTTCTTT
TRBD1,13,TRBV2,-,TRBJ2-3,CASTGGRGDTQYF,TGTGCCAGCACAGGGGGCCGGGGAGATACGCAGTATTTT
-,13,TRBV7-9,-,TRBJ2-5,CASTRGSGETQYF,TGTGCCAGCACCCGGGGTAGCGGAGAGACCCAGTACTTC
-,12,TRBV28,once,TRBJ1-2,CASRDGAYGYTF,TGTGCCAGCAGAGACGGGGCCTATGGCTACACCTTC
-,18,TRBV18,few,TRBJ2-2,CASSPRDSGSANTGELFF,TGTGCCAGCTCACCACGGGACAGCGGGAGCGCGAACACCGGGGAGCTGTTTTTT
TRBD1,17,TRBV15,-,TRBJ2-1,CATSRGSRDRGGSEQFF,TGTGCCACCAGCAGAGGCAGCCGGGACAGGGGTGGTAGTGAGCAGTTCTTC